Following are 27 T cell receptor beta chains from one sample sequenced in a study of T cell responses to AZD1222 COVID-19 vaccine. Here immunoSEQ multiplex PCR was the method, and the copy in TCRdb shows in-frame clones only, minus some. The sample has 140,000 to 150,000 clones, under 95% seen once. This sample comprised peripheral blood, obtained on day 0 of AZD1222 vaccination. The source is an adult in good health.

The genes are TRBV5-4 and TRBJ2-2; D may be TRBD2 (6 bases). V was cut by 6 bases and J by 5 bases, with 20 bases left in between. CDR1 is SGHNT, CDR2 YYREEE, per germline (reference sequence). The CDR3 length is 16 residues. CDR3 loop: CASTAGQGRFTGELFF. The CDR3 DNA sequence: TGTGCCAGCACTGCGGGGCAGGGTCGGTTTACCGGGGAGCTGTTTTTT.

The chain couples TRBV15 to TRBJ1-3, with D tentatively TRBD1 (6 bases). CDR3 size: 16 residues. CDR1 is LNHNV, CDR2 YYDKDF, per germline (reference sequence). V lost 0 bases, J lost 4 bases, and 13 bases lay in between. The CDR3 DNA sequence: TGTGCCACCAGCAGAGATTGGTCCGGGGGCGGAAACACCATATATTTT. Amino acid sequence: CATSRDWSGGGNTIYF.

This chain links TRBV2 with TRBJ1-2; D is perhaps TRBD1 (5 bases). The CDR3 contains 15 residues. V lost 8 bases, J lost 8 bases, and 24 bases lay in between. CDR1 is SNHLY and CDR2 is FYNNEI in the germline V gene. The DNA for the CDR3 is TGTGCCAGCCACGGGGGTACAGGCCTGAAAAAAGGCTACACCTTC. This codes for CASHGGTGLKKGYTF. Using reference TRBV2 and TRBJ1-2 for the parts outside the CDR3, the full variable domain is EPEVTQTPSHQVTQMGQEVILRCVPISNHLYFYWYRQILGQKVEFLVSFYNNEISEKSEIFDDQFSVERPDGSNFTLKIRSTKLEDSAMYFCASHGGTGLKKGYTFGSGTRLTVV.

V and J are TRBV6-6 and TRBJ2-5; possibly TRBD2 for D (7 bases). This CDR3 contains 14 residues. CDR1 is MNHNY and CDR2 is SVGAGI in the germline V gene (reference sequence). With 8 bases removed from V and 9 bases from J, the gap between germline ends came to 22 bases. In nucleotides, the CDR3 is TGTGCCAGCCGCTTAGGGGGGGAGCCACGGGCCCAGTACTTC. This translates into CASRLGGEPRAQYF.

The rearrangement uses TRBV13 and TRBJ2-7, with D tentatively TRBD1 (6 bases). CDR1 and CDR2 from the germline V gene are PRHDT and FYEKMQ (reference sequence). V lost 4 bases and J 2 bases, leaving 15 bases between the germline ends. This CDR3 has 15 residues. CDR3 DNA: TGTGCCAGCAGCTGGGGGCCGGCAGCAGCCTACGAGCAGTACTTC. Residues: CASSWGPAAAYEQYF.

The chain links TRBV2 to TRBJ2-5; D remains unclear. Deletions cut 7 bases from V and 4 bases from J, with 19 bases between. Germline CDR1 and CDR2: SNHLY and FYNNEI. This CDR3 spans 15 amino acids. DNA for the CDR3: TGTGCCAGCATTCAAAAGGGTGGGGTTTCAGAGACCCAGTACTTC. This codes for CASIQKGGVSETQYF.

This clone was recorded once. The CDR3 loop reads CASSRIAGTETYEQYF. Written as DNA, the CDR3 is TGTGCCAGCAGTCGAATCGCCGGGACGGAGACCTACGAGCAGTACTTC. This chain connects TRBV6-2 or TRBV6-3 to TRBJ2-7; D possibly matches TRBD1 or TRBD2 (5 bases each). V gave up 5 bases and J gave up 2 bases, with 19 bases separating them. This CDR3 spans 16 amino acids. The germline gives CDR1 MNHEY, CDR2 SVGEGT.

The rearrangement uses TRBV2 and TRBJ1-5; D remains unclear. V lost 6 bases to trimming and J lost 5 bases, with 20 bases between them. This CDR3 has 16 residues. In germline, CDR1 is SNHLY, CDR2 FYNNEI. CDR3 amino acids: CASSREEGSNDQPQHF. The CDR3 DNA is TGTGCCAGCAGCCGGGAGGAGGGCAGCAACGATCAGCCCCAGCATTTT. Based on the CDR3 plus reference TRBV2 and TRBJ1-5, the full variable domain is EPEVTQTPSHQVTQMGQEVILRCVPISNHLYFYWYRQILGQKVEFLVSFYNNEISEKSEIFDDQFSVERPDGSNFTLKIRSTKLEDSAMYFCASSREEGSNDQPQHFGDGTRLSIL.

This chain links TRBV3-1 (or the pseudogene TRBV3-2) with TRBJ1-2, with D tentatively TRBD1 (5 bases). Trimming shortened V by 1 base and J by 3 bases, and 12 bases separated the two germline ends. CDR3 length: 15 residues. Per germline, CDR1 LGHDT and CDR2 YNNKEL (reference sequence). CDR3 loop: CASSQGAQGYYGYTF. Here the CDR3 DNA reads TGTGCCAGCAGCCAAGGAGCCCAGGGCTACTATGGCTACACCTTC.

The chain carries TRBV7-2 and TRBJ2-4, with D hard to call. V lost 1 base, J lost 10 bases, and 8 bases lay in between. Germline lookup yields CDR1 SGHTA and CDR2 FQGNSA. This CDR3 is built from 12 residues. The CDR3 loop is CASSLDQPIQYF. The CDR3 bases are TGTGCCAGCAGCTTAGATCAGCCTATTCAGTACTTC.

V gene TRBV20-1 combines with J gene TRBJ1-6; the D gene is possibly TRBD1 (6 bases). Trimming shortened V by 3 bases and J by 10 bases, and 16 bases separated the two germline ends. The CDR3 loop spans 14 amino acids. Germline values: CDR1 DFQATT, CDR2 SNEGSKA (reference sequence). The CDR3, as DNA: TGCAGTGCTAGTCCTGGGGGCAGCCGGTCACCCCTCCACTTT. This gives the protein CSASPGGSRSPLHF.

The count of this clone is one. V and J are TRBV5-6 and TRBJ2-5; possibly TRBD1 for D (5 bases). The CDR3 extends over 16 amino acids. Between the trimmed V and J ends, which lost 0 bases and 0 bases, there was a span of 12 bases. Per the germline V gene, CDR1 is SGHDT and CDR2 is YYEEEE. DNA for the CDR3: TGTGCCAGCAGCTTGGGCAAAGGACACAACCAAGAGACCCAGTACTTC. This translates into CASSLGKGHNQETQYF.

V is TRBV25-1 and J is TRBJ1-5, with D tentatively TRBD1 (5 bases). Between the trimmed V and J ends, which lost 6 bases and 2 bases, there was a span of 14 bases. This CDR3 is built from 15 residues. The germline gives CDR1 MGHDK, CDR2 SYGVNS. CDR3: CASRGTVMCNQPQHF. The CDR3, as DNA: TGTGCCAGCAGGGGGACGGTTATGTGCAATCAGCCCCAGCATTTT.

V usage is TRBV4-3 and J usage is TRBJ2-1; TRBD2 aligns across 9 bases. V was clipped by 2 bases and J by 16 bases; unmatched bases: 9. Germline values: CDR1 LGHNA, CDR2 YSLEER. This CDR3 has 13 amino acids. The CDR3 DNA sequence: TGCGCCAGCAGCCAACATTTAGCGGGAGTAGGCTTCTTC. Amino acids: CASSQHLAGVGFF.

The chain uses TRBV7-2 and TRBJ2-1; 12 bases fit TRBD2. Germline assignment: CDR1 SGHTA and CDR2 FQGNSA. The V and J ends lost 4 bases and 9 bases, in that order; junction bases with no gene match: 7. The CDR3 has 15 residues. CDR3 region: CASSSASGRAGEQFF. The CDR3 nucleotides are TGTGCCAGCAGCTCCGCTAGCGGGAGGGCCGGTGAGCAGTTCTTC.

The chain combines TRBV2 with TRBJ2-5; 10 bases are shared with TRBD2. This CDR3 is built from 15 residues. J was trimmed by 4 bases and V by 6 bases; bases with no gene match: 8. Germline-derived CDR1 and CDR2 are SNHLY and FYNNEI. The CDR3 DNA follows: TGTGCCAGCAGGGCCTTTCCTAGCGGGGGAGAGACCCAGTACTTC. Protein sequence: CASRAFPSGGETQYF.

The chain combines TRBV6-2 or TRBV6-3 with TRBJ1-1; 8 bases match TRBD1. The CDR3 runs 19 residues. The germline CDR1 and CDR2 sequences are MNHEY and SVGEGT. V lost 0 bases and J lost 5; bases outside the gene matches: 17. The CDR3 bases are TGTGCCAGCAGTTACTCGAAACTTTCGGGAAACAGGGGGAGAACTGAAGCTTTCTTT. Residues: CASSYSKLSGNRGRTEAFF.

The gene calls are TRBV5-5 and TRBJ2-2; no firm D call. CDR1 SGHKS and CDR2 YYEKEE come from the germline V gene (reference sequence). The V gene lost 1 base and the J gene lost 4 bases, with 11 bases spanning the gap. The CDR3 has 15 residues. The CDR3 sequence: CASSLPHALTGELFF. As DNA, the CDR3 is TGTGCCAGCAGCTTGCCCCACGCGCTCACCGGGGAGCTGTTTTTT.

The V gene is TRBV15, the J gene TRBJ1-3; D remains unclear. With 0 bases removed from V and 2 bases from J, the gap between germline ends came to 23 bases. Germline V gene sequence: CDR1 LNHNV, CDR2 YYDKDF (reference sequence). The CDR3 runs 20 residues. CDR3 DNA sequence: TGTGCCACCAGCAGAGATAAACAATTGGGCCAGAAGACTCCTGGAAACACCATATATTTT. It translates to CATSRDKQLGQKTPGNTIYF.

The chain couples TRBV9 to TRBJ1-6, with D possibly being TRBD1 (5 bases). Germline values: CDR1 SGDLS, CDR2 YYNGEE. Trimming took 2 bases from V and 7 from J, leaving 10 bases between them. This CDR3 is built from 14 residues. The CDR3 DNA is TGTGCCAGCAGCGTGAGACAGCTAAATTCACCCCTCCACTTT. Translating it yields CASSVRQLNSPLHF.

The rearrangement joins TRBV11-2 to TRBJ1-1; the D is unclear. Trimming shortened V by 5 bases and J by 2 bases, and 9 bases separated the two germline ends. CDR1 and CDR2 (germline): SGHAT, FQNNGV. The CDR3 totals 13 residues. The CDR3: CASSQVANTEAFF. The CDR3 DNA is TGTGCCAGCAGCCAGGTGGCCAACACTGAAGCTTTCTTT.

CDR3 nucleotide sequence: TGTGCCAGCAGCTTACAGGGGGACAGGGGCCACGAGCAGTACTTC. Amino acid sequence: CASSLQGDRGHEQYF. The chain combines TRBV11-3 with TRBJ2-7; the match to TRBD1 covers 10 bases. Germline V gives CDR1 SGHNT, CDR2 YENEEA. The V and J ends lost 2 bases and 5 bases, in that order; junction bases with no gene match: 6. The CDR3 is 15 amino acids.

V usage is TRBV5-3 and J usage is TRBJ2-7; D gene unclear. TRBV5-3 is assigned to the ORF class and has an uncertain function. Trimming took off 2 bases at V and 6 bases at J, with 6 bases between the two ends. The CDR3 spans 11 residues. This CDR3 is CARSLNREQYF. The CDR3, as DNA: TGTGCCAGAAGCTTAAACCGCGAGCAGTACTTC.

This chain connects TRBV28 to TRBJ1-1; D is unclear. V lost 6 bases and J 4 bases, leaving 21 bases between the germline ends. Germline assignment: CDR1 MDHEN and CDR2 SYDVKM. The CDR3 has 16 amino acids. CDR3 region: CASSPLVGGVFTEAFF. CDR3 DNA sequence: TGTGCCAGCAGCCCCCTTGTGGGTGGGGTGTTCACTGAAGCTTTCTTT. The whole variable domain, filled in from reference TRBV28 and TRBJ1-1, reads DVKVTQSSRYLVKRTGEKVFLECVQDMDHENMFWYRQDPGLGLRLIYFSYDVKMKEKGDIPEGYSVSREKKERFSLILESASTNQTSMYLCASSPLVGGVFTEAFFGQGTRLTVV.

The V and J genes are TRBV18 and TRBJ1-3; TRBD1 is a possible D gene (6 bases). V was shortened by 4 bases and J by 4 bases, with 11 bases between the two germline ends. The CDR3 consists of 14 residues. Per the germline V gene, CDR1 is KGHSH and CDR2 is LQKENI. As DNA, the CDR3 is TGTGCCAGCTCACATGGACAGCGGGGAAACACCATATATTTT. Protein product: CASSHGQRGNTIYF.

CDR3 bases: TGTGCCAGCAGCGCCTTCCAGGACACTGGAAACACCATATATTTT. Translating gives CASSAFQDTGNTIYF. The genes are TRBV5-6 and TRBJ1-3; possibly TRBD1 for D (5 bases). Germline CDR1 is SGHDT and CDR2 is YYEEEE. The ends were cut back, 4 bases at V and 2 bases at J, with 13 bases in the middle. This CDR3 region has 15 residues. The complete variable domain, with remaining parts taken from reference TRBV5-6 and TRBJ1-3, reads DAGVTQSPTHLIKTRGQQVTLRCSPKSGHDTVSWYQQALGQGPQFIFQYYEEEERQRGNFPDRFSGHQFPNYSSELNVNALLLGDSALYLCASSAFQDTGNTIYFGEGSWLTVV.

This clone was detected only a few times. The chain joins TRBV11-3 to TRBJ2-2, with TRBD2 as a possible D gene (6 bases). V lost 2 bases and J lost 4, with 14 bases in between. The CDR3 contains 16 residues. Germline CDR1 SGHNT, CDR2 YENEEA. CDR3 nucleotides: TGTGCCAGCAGCTTATCGTTCCAGGGAGGCACCGGGGAGCTGTTTTTT. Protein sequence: CASSLSFQGGTGELFF.